This is a list of T cell receptor beta chains from one sample in a study of T cell clones after liver transplantation. Method: immunoSEQ multiplex PCR; TCRdb's copy keeps in-frame clones and lacks some. Of about 74,000 clones in the sample, 75% to 85% were seen once. This specimen was CD4+ T cells from blood, taken before liver transplant. The receptors were gathered from a human donor who received a liver transplant. CDR3s include the opening cysteine and the closing phenylalanine or tryptophan. The D gene is left open where the match is weak. Rows give clone size only sometimes, using once, few, many, or a class for an expanded clone.

clone_size | j_call | d_call | v_call | cdr3_aa | cdr3_nt
NA | TRBJ2-1 | TRBD2 | TRBV28 | CASQHSGISYNEQFF | TGTGCCTCCCAGCATAGCGGGATCTCCTACAATGAGCAGTTCTTC
NA | TRBJ2-2 | NA | TRBV6-5 | CASSPRTRVTGELFF | TGTGCCAGCAGCCCCCGGACCAGGGTCACCGGGGAGCTGTTTTTT
NA | TRBJ1-2 | NA | TRBV6-5 | CASSSQGRGVYGYTF | TGTGCCAGCAGTTCCCAGGGTCGAGGGGTCTATGGCTACACCTTC
NA | TRBJ2-6 | NA | TRBV5-6 | CATWSQSGANVLTF | TGTGCCACCTGGAGTCAGTCTGGGGCCAACGTCCTGACTTTC
NA | TRBJ1-4 | NA | TRBV5-1 | CASSRIDGEKLFF | TGCGCCAGCAGCAGAATAGATGGGGAAAAACTGTTTTTT
NA | TRBJ2-1 | NA | TRBV28 | CASSLSAGGSYNEQFF | TGTGCCAGCAGTTTATCGGCTGGGGGCTCCTACAATGAGCAGTTCTTC
NA | TRBJ1-3 | NA | TRBV1 | CTSRIKGEISGNTIYF | TGCACCAGCAGGATAAAGGGGGAGATCTCTGGAAACACCATATATTTT
NA | TRBJ2-7 | NA | TRBV7-9 | CASSPQSDSYEQYF | TGTGCCAGCAGCCCTCAGAGCGACTCCTACGAGCAGTACTTC
NA | TRBJ2-1 | NA | TRBV5-4 | CASSFQTSSSYNEQFF | TGTGCCAGCAGCTTCCAGACTAGTAGCTCCTACAATGAGCAGTTCTTC
NA | TRBJ2-1 | TRBD2 | TRBV4-3 | CASSQAAREGRNEQFF | TGCGCCAGCAGCCAAGCGGCGAGGGAGGGCCGAAATGAGCAGTTCTTC
NA | TRBJ1-3 | NA | TRBV5-1 | CASSGGQMSGGNTIYF | TGCGCCAGCAGCGGGGGACAAATGAGCGGTGGAAACACCATATATTTT
NA | TRBJ1-5 | NA | TRBV28 | CASSRGFGRQPQHF | TGTGCCAGCTCCCGAGGTTTCGGCAGACAGCCCCAGCATTTT
few | TRBJ1-2 | NA | TRBV5-6 | CASSLQGLHGYTF | TGTGCCAGCAGCTTACAGGGTCTGCATGGCTACACCTTC
NA | TRBJ2-1 | TRBD2 | TRBV5-1 | CASSLFSGRYNEQFF | TGCGCCAGCAGCTTGTTCAGCGGGAGATACAATGAGCAGTTCTTC
once | TRBJ2-1 | TRBD1 | TRBV5-1 | CASSAEPGQSYNEQFF | TGCGCCAGCAGCGCTGAACCGGGACAGTCCTACAATGAGCAGTTCTTC
few | TRBJ2-7 | TRBD2 | TRBV13 | CASSLSGRALAEQYF | TGTGCCAGCAGCTTAAGCGGGAGGGCCCTCGCCGAGCAGTACTTC
few | TRBJ2-2 | TRBD2 | TRBV11-3 | CASSSEKLAGVPGELFF | TGTGCCAGCAGCTCCGAGAAGCTAGCGGGAGTCCCCGGGGAGCTGTTTTTT
NA | TRBJ2-7 | TRBD1 | TRBV5-1 | CASSKPGTGFSYEQYF | TGCGCCAGCAGCAAACCGGGGACAGGTTTTTCCTACGAGCAGTACTTC
few | TRBJ2-5 | NA | TRBV20-1 | CSARQVWAQYF | TGCAGTGCTAGACAGGTTTGGGCCCAGTACTTC
once | TRBJ2-3 | TRBD2 | TRBV9 | CASSSRVLAGADTQYF | TGTGCCAGCAGCTCTAGAGTACTAGCGGGAGCCGATACGCAGTATTTT
NA | TRBJ2-1 | NA | TRBV19 | CASRIDPRNLNEQFF | TGTGCCAGTAGGATTGACCCGCGTAATCTCAATGAGCAGTTCTTC
NA | TRBJ2-7 | NA | TRBV19 | CASSIEWASYEQYF | TGTGCCAGTAGTATTGAGTGGGCTTCCTACGAGCAGTACTTC
NA | TRBJ2-1 | NA | TRBV7-2 | CASSLRVAYNEQFF | TGTGCCAGCAGCTTGAGGGTCGCATACAATGAGCAGTTCTTC
few | TRBJ2-7 | TRBD2 | TRBV10-1 | CAIGTTSGRADTYEQYF | TGCGCCATCGGCACGACTAGCGGGAGGGCCGATACCTACGAGCAGTACTTC
NA | TRBJ2-7 | NA | TRBV11-2 | CASSLSRDGEQYF | TGTGCCAGCAGCTTAAGTAGAGATGGGGAGCAGTACTTC
NA | TRBJ1-5 | NA | TRBV7-2 | CASSLATVNQPQHF | TGTGCCAGCAGCTTAGCGACAGTTAATCAGCCCCAGCATTTT
few | TRBJ2-7 | NA | TRBV2 | CASRGPSYEQYF | TGTGCCAGCAGAGGACCGTCCTACGAGCAGTACTTC
NA | TRBJ1-5 | NA | TRBV13 | CASSLSPGAQHF | TGTGCCAGCAGCTTATCCCCCGGGGCCCAGCATTTT
NA | TRBJ2-5 | NA | TRBV4-1 | CASSQEGATAETQYF | TGCGCCAGCAGCCAAGAAGGGGCGACTGCAGAGACCCAGTACTTC
NA | TRBJ2-1 | TRBD2 | TRBV5-1 | CASSSYNGLAGVNEQFF | TGCGCCAGCAGCTCCTACAATGGACTAGCGGGAGTGAATGAGCAGTTCTTC
NA | TRBJ2-1 | TRBD1 | TRBV6-5 | CASGQDRGSYNEQFF | TGTGCCAGCGGACAGGACAGGGGATCCTACAATGAGCAGTTCTTC
once | TRBJ1-1 | TRBD1 | TRBV29-1 | CSVDTDRGNTEAFF | TGCAGCGTTGACACGGACAGGGGGAACACTGAAGCTTTCTTT
NA | TRBJ1-1 | NA | TRBV27 | CASSLIIGWNTEAFF | TGTGCCAGCAGTTTAATAATAGGATGGAACACTGAAGCTTTCTTT
NA | TRBJ2-3 | NA | TRBV5-1 | CASSLGGLGDTQYF | TGCGCCAGCAGCTTGGGTGGTTTGGGGGATACGCAGTATTTT
NA | TRBJ1-5 | NA | TRBV20-1 | CSALGNQPQHF | TGCAGTGCCCTGGGTAATCAGCCCCAGCATTTT
NA | TRBJ2-7 | NA | TRBV28 | CASSFLFSYEQYF | TGTGCCAGCAGTTTCCTGTTCTCCTACGAGCAGTACTTC
NA | TRBJ1-2 | NA | TRBV6-5 | CASRGTANYGYTF | TGTGCCAGCAGGGGCACAGCTAACTATGGCTACACCTTC
NA | TRBJ2-5 | TRBD2 | TRBV6-1 | CASRGRGRETQYF | TGTGCCTCCCGGGGGAGGGGAAGGGAGACCCAGTACTTC
NA | TRBJ2-7 | NA | TRBV28 | CASSPRFSYEQYF | TGTGCCAGCAGTCCTCGCTTCTCCTACGAGCAGTACTTC
few | TRBJ2-3 | NA | TRBV9 | CASSVAGIDTDTQYF | TGTGCCAGCAGCGTAGCAGGGATCGACACAGATACGCAGTATTTT
NA | TRBJ2-6 | TRBD1 | TRBV2 | CASSGTGRGSGANVLTF | TGTGCCAGCAGTGGGACAGGGAGAGGCTCTGGGGCCAACGTCCTGACTTTC
NA | TRBJ1-4 | TRBD1 | TRBV27 | CASSLGATGGLKLFF | TGTGCCAGCAGTTTAGGGGCGACAGGGGGTTTAAAACTGTTTTTT
NA | TRBJ2-1 | TRBD2 | TRBV27 | CASKTSGRSDEQFF | TGTGCCAGCAAAACTAGCGGGAGGTCCGATGAGCAGTTCTTC
once | TRBJ2-3 | TRBD2 | TRBV28 | CASSLSLAGSVGDTQYF | TGTGCCAGCAGTTTAAGTTTAGCGGGATCCGTAGGAGATACGCAGTATTTT
NA | TRBJ2-2 | TRBD2 | TRBV19 | CASSMAGGPGRELFF | TGTGCCAGTAGTATGGCGGGAGGGCCTGGCCGGGAGCTGTTTTTT
NA | TRBJ1-2 | TRBD1 | TRBV19 | CATKDRAHVWGYGYTF | TGTGCCACCAAGGACAGGGCACACGTTTGGGGCTATGGCTACACCTTC